Sequencing of this T cell receptor beta chain was carried out in a study of T-cell reconstitution after alpha-beta-depleted transplantation in children. Findings of the study overall: A year had passed since transplant, and T-cell counts and diversity by then came mostly from newly produced T cells. Expanded graft clones numbering several hundred reportedly gave rise to alpha-beta T cells about two months after transplant. The origin of high day-60 TCRbeta diversity in some patients lay in surviving recipient T cells and thymic progenitors.

The CDR3 is 11 residues long. Germline-derived CDR1 and CDR2 are MNHNY and SVGAGI (reference sequence). V was cut by 4 bases and J by 14 bases, with 13 bases left in between. A library of TCRbeta sequences, prepared with unique molecular identifiers, was generated. MiXCR, run by TCRdb on the PCR reads, gives a single entry per CDR3 protein. The table shows around 80,000 distinct CDR3 sequences, with 15% to 20% occurring only once. On this clonotype itself: Its antigen is not known.

The origin of this receptor is a male patient between 2 and 10 years old who had a stem cell transplant for acute lymphoblastic leukemia, so the T cells may come from the graft donor. The specimen comprised PBMCs, mostly from graft donor cells, sampled 360 days after TCRalphabeta/CD19-depleted stem cell transplant. The chain has TRBV6-6 and TRBJ2-3; D ambiguous. CDR3 residues: CASSSPPFWYF. The CDR3 DNA is TGTGCCAGCAGTTCCCCACCCTTCTGGTATTTT.